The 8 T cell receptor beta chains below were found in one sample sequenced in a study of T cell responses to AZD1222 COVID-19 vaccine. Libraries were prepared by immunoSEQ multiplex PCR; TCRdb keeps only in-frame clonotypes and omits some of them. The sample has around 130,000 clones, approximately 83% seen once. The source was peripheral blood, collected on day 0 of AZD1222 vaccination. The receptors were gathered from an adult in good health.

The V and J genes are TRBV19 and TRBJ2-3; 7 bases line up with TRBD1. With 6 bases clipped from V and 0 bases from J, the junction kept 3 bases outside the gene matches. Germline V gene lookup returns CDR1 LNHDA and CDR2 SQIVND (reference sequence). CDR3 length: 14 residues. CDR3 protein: CASRTGPSTDTQYF. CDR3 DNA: TGTGCCAGTAGGACAGGGCCGAGCACAGATACGCAGTATTTT.

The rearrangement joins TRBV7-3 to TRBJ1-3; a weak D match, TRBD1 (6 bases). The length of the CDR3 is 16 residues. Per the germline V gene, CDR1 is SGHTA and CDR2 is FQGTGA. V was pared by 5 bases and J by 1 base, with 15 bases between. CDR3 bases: TGTGCCAGCAGCCCTCGGGGGGCCGGGTCTGGAAACACCATATATTTT. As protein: CASSPRGAGSGNTIYF.

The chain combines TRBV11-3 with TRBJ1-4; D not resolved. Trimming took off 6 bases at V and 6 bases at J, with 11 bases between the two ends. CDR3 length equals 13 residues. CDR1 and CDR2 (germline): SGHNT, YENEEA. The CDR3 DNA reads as TGTGCCAGCAGTTATGTTACAGATGAAAAACTGTTTTTT. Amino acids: CASSYVTDEKLFF.

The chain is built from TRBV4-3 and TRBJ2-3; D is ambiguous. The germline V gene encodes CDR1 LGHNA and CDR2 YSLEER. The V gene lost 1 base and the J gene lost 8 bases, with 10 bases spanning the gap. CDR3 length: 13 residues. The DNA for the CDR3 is TGCGCCAGCAGCCAAGGTGAGCTGCGTACGCAGTATTTT. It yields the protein CASSQGELRTQYF.

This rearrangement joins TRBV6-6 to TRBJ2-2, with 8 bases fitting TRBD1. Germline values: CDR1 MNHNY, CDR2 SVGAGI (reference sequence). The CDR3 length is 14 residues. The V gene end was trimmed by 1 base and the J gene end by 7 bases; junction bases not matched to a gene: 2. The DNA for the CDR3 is TGTGCCAGCAGTTACTTAACAGGGGGCGGGGAGCTGTTTTTT. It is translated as CASSYLTGGGELFF.

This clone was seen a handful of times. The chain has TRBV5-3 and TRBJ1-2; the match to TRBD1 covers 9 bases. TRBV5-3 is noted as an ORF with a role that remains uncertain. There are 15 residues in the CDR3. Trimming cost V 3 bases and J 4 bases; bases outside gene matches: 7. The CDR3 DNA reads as TGTGCCAGAAGCTCCTCGGACAGGGGAGGCTATGGCTACACCTTC. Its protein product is CARSSSDRGGYGYTF.

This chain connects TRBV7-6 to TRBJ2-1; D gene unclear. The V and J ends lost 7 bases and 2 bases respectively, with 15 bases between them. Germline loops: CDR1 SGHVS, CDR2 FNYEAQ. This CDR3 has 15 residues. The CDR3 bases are TGTGCCAGCACGCCCTTCCCCGAGCCCTACAATGAGCAGTTCTTC. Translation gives CASTPFPEPYNEQFF.

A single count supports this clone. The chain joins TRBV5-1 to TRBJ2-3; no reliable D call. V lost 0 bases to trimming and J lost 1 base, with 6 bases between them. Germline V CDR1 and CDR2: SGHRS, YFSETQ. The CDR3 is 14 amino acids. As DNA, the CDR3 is TGCGCCAGCAGCTTGGCCTGGGGCACAGATACGCAGTATTTT. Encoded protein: CASSLAWGTDTQYF.